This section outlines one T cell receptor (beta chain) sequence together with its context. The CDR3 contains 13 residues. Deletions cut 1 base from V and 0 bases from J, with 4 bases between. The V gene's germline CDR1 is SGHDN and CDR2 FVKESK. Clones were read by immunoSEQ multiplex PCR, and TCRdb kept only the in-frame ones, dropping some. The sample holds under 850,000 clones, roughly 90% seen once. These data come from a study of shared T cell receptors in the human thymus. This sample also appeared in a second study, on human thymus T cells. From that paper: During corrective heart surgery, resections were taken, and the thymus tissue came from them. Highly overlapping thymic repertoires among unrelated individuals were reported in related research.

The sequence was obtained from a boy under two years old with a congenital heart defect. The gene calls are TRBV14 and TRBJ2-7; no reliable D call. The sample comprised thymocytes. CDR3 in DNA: TGTGCCAGCAGCCAAGTATTCTCCTACGAGCAGTACTTC. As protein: CASSQVFSYEQYF.